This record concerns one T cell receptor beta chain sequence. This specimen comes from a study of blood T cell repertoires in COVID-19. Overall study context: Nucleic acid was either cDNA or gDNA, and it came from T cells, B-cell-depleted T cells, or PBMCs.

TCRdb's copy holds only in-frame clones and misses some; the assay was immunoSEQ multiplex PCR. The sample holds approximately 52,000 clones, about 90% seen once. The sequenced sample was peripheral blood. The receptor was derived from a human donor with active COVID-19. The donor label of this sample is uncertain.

DNA for the CDR3: TGTGCCAGCAGCGCCCAACTAGGTTTAGATACGCAGTATTTT. Translating gives CASSAQLGLDTQYF. This rearrangement joins TRBV14 to TRBJ2-3, with a possible D match to TRBD2 (5 bases). The germline gives CDR1 SGHDN, CDR2 FVKESK. V shed 5 bases and J shed 5 bases, with 14 bases lying between them. The CDR3 extends over 14 amino acids. Together with reference TRBV14 and TRBJ2-3, the CDR3 gives the full variable domain: EAGVTQFPSHSVIEKGQTVTLRCDPISGHDNLYWYRRVMGKEIKFLLHFVKESKQDESGMPNNRFLAERTGGTYSTLKVQPAELEDSGVYFCASSAQLGLDTQYFGPGTRLTVL.